These T cell receptor beta chains were read from a single sample in a study of graft-versus-host responses after intestinal transplantation. No antigen has been identified for these receptors. Produced via immunoSEQ multiplex PCR; TCRdb's table is partial and in-frame only. The sample comprises about 85,000 clones, over 80% of which are singletons, and 17% rests with the top ten. The material was unstimulated CD8+ T cells sorted from spleen or lymph node cells, obtained before intestinal transplant. These receptors all stem from a human donor who received an intestinal transplant. The CDR3 runs from the conserved cysteine through the conserved F or W. The D gene is left open where the match is weak. The size of a clone is reported for some rows only, either as once, few or many, or as a class for expanded clones.

D	size	J	V	DNA	CDR3
TRBD2	NA	TRBJ2-1	TRBV14	TGTGCCAGCAGCCAAGGGACTAGCGGGGGCCCCCAGGACGAGCAGTTCTTC	CASSQGTSGGPQDEQFF
TRBD2	NA	TRBJ2-1	TRBV19	TGTGCCAGTAGTAGCTACTTAGCGGGGGCCTACTACAATGAGCAGTTCTTC	CASSSYLAGAYYNEQFF
NA	NA	TRBJ2-7	TRBV9	TGTGCCAGCAGCGTAGGGACAGACCCTTCTCGGGGAGAGCAGTACTTC	CASSVGTDPSRGEQYF
NA	NA	TRBJ2-7	TRBV7-6	TGTGCCAGCAGCTTCACAGGGAGCTCCTACGAGCAGTACTTC	CASSFTGSSYEQYF
NA	few	TRBJ2-2	TRBV7-3	TGTGCCAGCAGCCCAGGGACCGGGGAGCTGTTTTTT	CASSPGTGELFF
NA	NA	TRBJ1-3	TRBV6-1	TGTGCCAGCAGTGATGACGGCACCATATATTTT	CASSDDGTIYF
NA	NA	TRBJ2-3	TRBV5-6	TGTGCCAGCAGCGCCGTGGATACGCAGTATTTT	CASSAVDTQYF
NA	few	TRBJ2-1	TRBV27	TGTGCCAGCAGTTTTTTAGCTGTCGGGTACAATGAGCAGTTCTTC	CASSFLAVGYNEQFF
TRBD1	NA	TRBJ1-1	TRBV2	TGTGCCAGCAGGGTGACAGGGGTGGTGAACACTGAAGCTTTCTTT	CASRVTGVVNTEAFF
NA	NA	TRBJ2-7	TRBV29-1	TGCAGCGTTGTCGTCAATGAATCCTACGAGCAGTACTTC	CSVVVNESYEQYF
NA	NA	TRBJ1-1	TRBV6-5	TGTGCCAGCAGTTACCGTGGGCTTGCGGGGGCTTTCTTT	CASSYRGLAGAFF
NA	NA	TRBJ2-3	TRBV4-1	TGCGCCAGCAGCCGGACGGCGGGTCAGGGGAGATGGGATACGCAGTATTTT	CASSRTAGQGRWDTQYF
NA	NA	TRBJ2-5	TRBV7-3	TGTGCCAGCAGCTTAAGGGTGCAAGAGACCCAGTACTTC	CASSLRVQETQYF
NA	NA	TRBJ1-6	TRBV11-2	TGTGCCAGCAGCTTATTAGGTCCCTATAATTCACCCCTCCACTTT	CASSLLGPYNSPLHF
TRBD2	NA	TRBJ2-1	TRBV11-2	TGTGCCAGCAGCCTTAGCGGGGGGGCTTACAATGAGCAGTTCTTC	CASSLSGGAYNEQFF
NA	NA	TRBJ2-5	TRBV6-6	TGTGCCAGCAGTTACCCTATGGGGGAGACCCAGTACTTC	CASSYPMGETQYF
NA	once	TRBJ2-2	TRBV18	TGTGCCAGCTCACCACAGGGCTGGATCACCGGGGAGCTGTTTTTT	CASSPQGWITGELFF
TRBD2	once	TRBJ2-1	TRBV5-4	TGTGCCAGCACACAGGTGAGCGGGAGTCAGCTCCCCTACAATGAGCAGTTCTTC	CASTQVSGSQLPYNEQFF
NA	NA	TRBJ2-7	TRBV6-1	TGTGCCAGCAGTTACCGGTACGAGCAGTACTTC	CASSYRYEQYF
TRBD2	NA	TRBJ2-5	TRBV7-3	TGTGCCAGCAGCTTGCCGCCCCCGGGACTAGCGGGATGGGAAGAGACCCAGTACTTC	CASSLPPPGLAGWEETQYF
NA	NA	TRBJ2-7	TRBV28	TGTGCCAGCAGTTTGTCGCAGGGGACCGAGCAGTACTTC	CASSLSQGTEQYF
NA	NA	TRBJ2-5	TRBV10-2	TGCGCCAGCAGTGAGAAATTTTGGGGGGTGGAGACCCAGTACTTC	CASSEKFWGVETQYF